These T cell receptor beta chains were read from a single sample in a study of blood T cells in healthy people across ages. Each CDR3 protein gets one entry after TCRdb re-called the 5' RACE reads with MiXCR. The data contain approximately 780,000 distinct CDR3 sequences, about a quarter of them singletons. These data were also filed under a second study, of T cells of mothers and their children.

The material sequenced was blood. These TCRs come from a boy younger than 18 in good health. Each CDR3 is given with its conserved first and last residue. Each record gives: V gene, D gene, J gene, clone size, CDR3 protein, CDR3 DNA. The D gene is left open where the match is weak. Size values are once, few and many counts, or a class for expanded clones, and some rows have none.

>TRBV6-4|TRBD1|TRBJ2-3|-
CASKFDREFTDTQYF
TGTGCCAGCAAATTTGACAGGGAATTCACAGATACGCAGTATTTT
>TRBV9|TRBD1|TRBJ1-3|-
CASSVATGASDSPIYF
TGTGCCAGCAGCGTAGCTACAGGGGCCTCGGACAGCCCCATATATTTT
>TRBV2|TRBD1|TRBJ2-5|-
CASKGASESQETQYF
TGTGCCAGCAAGGGGGCTAGTGAATCCCAAGAGACCCAGTACTTC
>TRBV7-6|TRBD1|TRBJ1-6|few
CASREAGTGLAYNSPLHF
TGTGCCAGCAGGGAAGCCGGGACAGGGCTGGCCTATAATTCACCCCTCCACTTT
>TRBV15|TRBD1|TRBJ2-2|once
CVTSRDRDRGPTTGELFF
TGTGTCACCAGCAGAGATCGCGACAGGGGGCCCACCACCGGGGAGCTGTTTTTT
>TRBV15|-|TRBJ2-1|-
CATSRDAVNNEQFF
TGTGCCACCAGCAGAGACGCTGTAAACAATGAGCAGTTCTTC
>TRBV24-1|-|TRBJ2-5|-
CATSNRFGETQYF
TGTGCCACCAGTAACAGGTTCGGCGAGACCCAGTACTTC
>TRBV28|-|TRBJ2-5|few
CASSVQTQGWETQYF
TGTGCCAGCAGCGTACAGACCCAGGGTTGGGAGACCCAGTACTTC
>TRBV20-1|-|TRBJ2-3|-
CSARDEASGTDTQYF
TGCAGTGCTAGAGATGAGGCTAGCGGCACAGATACGCAGTATTTT
>TRBV18|-|TRBJ1-1|-
CASSPPSVNTEAFF
TGTGCCAGCTCACCACCGAGTGTAAACACTGAAGCTTTCTTT
>TRBV7-9|-|TRBJ2-5|few
CASSSLVLKSQYF
TGTGCCAGCAGCTCCTTGGTTCTCAAGAGCCAGTACTTC
>TRBV19|TRBD1|TRBJ2-3|-
CASSDEQGVTGTDTQYF
TGTGCCAGTAGTGACGAACAGGGGGTGACTGGCACAGATACGCAGTATTTT
>TRBV27|-|TRBJ1-2|once
CASSSGRLHYGYTF
TGTGCCAGCAGTTCCGGGCGACTCCACTATGGCTACACCTTC
>TRBV12-3/TRBV12-4|-|TRBJ1-2|few
CASSFLGGYGYTF
TGTGCCAGCAGTTTTCTGGGTGGCTATGGCTACACCTTC
>TRBV11-2|-|TRBJ2-2|-
CASSSGHSNTGELFF
TGTGCCAGCAGCTCGGGACACTCGAACACCGGGGAGCTGTTTTTT
>TRBV29-1|TRBD1|TRBJ2-1|-
CSVGTGGLYNEQFF
TGCAGCGTTGGGACAGGGGGCCTCTACAATGAGCAGTTCTTC
>TRBV5-1|-|TRBJ1-4|few
CASSLSMVATNEKLFF
TGCGCCAGCAGCTTGTCGATGGTTGCAACTAATGAAAAACTGTTTTTT
>TRBV3-1|TRBD1|TRBJ1-1|-
CASSQGRTGANTEAFF
TGTGCCAGCAGCCAAGGAAGAACAGGGGCGAACACTGAAGCTTTCTTT
>TRBV10-1|-|TRBJ2-1|-
CASSVGPANSYNEQFF
TGCGCCAGCAGTGTCGGACCGGCCAACTCCTACAATGAGCAGTTCTTC
>TRBV3-1|-|TRBJ2-5|few
CASSHLEGTQYF
TGTGCCAGCAGCCACCTGGAGGGGACCCAGTACTTC
>TRBV4-2|-|TRBJ2-3|few
CASSQGDQSTDTQYF
TGTGCCAGCAGCCAGGGGGACCAGAGCACAGATACGCAGTATTTT
>TRBV7-9|TRBD1|TRBJ2-6|few
CANGEQGTLLRSGANVLTF
TGTGCCAACGGTGAACAGGGGACCCTTCTCCGTTCTGGGGCCAACGTCCTGACTTTC
>TRBV30|-|TRBJ2-1|-
CAWKKPPRRGGLNEQFF
TGTGCCTGGAAGAAACCCCCTAGGAGAGGGGGATTGAATGAGCAGTTCTTC
>TRBV30|-|TRBJ2-1|few
CAWSSGESSYNEQFF
TGTGCCTGGAGCTCAGGGGAGAGCTCCTACAATGAGCAGTTCTTC
>TRBV7-9|-|TRBJ1-1|-
CASSLIRITEAFF
TGTGCCAGCAGCTTGATAAGGATAACTGAAGCTTTCTTT
>TRBV18|TRBD2|TRBJ2-5|-
CASSPPGPGRVETQYF
TGTGCCAGCTCACCACCCGGTCCAGGGAGGGTCGAGACCCAGTACTTC
>TRBV10-2|-|TRBJ2-7|-
CASSESLTPSYEQYF
TGCGCCAGCAGTGAGAGTCTCACCCCCTCCTACGAGCAGTACTTC
>TRBV4-1|-|TRBJ1-6|-
CASSQALDSYYNSPLHF
TGCGCCAGCAGCCAAGCCTTGGACAGTTACTATAATTCACCCCTCCACTTT
>TRBV20-1|TRBD2|TRBJ2-3|-
CSARGPGGSTDTQYF
TGCAGTGCTAGAGGGCCGGGGGGGAGCACAGATACGCAGTATTTT